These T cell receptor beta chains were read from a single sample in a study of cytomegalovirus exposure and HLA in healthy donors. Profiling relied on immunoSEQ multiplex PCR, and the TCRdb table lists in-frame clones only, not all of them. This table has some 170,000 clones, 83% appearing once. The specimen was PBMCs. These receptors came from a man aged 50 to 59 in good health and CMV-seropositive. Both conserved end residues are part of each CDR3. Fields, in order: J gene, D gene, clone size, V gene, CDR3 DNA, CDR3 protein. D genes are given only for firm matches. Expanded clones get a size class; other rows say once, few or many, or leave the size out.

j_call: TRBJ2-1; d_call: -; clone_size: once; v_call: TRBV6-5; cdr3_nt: TGTGCCAGCGGACCTGGGGGCCTCTCCTACAATGAGCAGTTCTTC; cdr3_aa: CASGPGGLSYNEQFF
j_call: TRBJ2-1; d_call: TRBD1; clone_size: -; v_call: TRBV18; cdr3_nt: TGTGCCAGCTCACCGGACAGGGGGCGCGAGCAGTTCTTC; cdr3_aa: CASSPDRGREQFF
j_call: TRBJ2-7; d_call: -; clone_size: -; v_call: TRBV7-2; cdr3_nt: TGTGCCAGCAGCTCCCCCGGTTACCCCGAGCAGTACTTC; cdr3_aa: CASSSPGYPEQYF
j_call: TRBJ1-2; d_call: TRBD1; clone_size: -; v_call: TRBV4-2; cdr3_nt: TGTGCCAGCAGCACTCGACAGGGTGAGGTCGATGGCTACACCTTC; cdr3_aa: CASSTRQGEVDGYTF
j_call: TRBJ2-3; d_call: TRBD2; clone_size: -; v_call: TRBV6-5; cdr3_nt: TGTGCCAGCAGTTACGGGACTAGCGGGAGAGATACGCAGTATTTT; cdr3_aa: CASSYGTSGRDTQYF
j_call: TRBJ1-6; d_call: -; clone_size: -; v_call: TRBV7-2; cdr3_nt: TGTGCCAGCAGCTCGGGAGGGGTTTCACCCCTCCACTTT; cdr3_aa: CASSSGGVSPLHF
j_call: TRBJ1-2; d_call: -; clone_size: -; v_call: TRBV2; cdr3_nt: TGTGCCAGCAGGAGGGGGGGAACAAACTATGGCTACACCTTC; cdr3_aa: CASRRGGTNYGYTF
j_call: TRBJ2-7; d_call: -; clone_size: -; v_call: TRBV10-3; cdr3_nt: TGTGCCATCAGTAATATCGGGACTCTTGGTTATGAGCAGTACTTC; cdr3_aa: CAISNIGTLGYEQYF
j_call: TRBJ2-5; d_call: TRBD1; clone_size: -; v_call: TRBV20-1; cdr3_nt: TGCAGTGCTACCGGACAGGGCAGAGACTTC; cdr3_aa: CSATGQGRDF
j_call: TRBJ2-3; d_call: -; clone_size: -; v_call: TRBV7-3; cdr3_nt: TGTGCCAGCAGCTTGGCATATAGCGCGCAGTATTTT; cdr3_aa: CASSLAYSAQYF
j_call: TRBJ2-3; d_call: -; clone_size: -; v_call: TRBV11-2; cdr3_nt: TGTGCCAGCGGCTCGCAGGGTAGGACAGATACGCAGTATTTT; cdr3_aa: CASGSQGRTDTQYF
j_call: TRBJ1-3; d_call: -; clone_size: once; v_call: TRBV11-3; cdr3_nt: TGTGCCAGCAGCCGGGGGGACTCCTCTGGAAACACCATATATTTT; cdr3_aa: CASSRGDSSGNTIYF
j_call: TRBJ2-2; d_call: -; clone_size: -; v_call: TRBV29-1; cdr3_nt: TGCAGCGTTGGGCTGGTGGGGAGCGGGGAGCTGTTTTTT; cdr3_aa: CSVGLVGSGELFF
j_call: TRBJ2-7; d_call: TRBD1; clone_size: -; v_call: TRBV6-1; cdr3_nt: TGTGCCAGCGGCCGGGACAGGGACTACGAGCAGTACTTC; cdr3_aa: CASGRDRDYEQYF
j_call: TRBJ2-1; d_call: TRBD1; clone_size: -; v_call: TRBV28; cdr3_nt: TGTGCCAGCAGCCCCACAGGGGTTTACAATGAGCAGTTCTTC; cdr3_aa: CASSPTGVYNEQFF
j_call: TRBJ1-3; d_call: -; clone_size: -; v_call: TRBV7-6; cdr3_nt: TGTGCCAGCAGCTTAGGGGGCCACTCTGGAAACACCATATATTTT; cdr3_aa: CASSLGGHSGNTIYF
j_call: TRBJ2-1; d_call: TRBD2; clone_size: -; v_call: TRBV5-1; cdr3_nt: TGCGCCAGCAGCAGTGGACTAGCGGGAGCGGCCTACAATGAGCAGTTCTTC; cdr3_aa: CASSSGLAGAAYNEQFF
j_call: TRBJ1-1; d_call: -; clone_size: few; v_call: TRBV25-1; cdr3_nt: TGTGCCAGCAGTGAGGACACGGTCGGCACTGAAGCTTTCTTT; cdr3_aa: CASSEDTVGTEAFF
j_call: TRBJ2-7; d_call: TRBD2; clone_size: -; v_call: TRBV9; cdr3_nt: TGTGCCAGCAGCGTAGAAAGCGGGAGGTCAGGCGAGCAGTACTTC; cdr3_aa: CASSVESGRSGEQYF
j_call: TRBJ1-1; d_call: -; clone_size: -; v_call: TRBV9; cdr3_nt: TGTGCCAGCAGCGGCCCCGGGACAGAAGCTTTCTTT; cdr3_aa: CASSGPGTEAFF
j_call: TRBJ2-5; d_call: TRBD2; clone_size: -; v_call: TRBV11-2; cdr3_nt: TGTGCCAGCAGCGGACTAGCGGGCTTGGAGACCCAGTACTTC; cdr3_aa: CASSGLAGLETQYF
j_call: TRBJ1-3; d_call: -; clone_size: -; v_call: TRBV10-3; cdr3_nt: TGTGCCATCAGTGAGTCCCAGGGTACGACTGGAAACACCATATATTTT; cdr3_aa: CAISESQGTTGNTIYF
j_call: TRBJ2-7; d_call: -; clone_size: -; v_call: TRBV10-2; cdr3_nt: TGCGCCACCGCGAGGGCAGGGGCGGATTACGAGCAGTACTTC; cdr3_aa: CATARAGADYEQYF
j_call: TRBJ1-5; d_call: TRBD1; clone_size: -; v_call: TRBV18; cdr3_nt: TGTGCCAGCTCACCGCAGGGGGCCCAGCCCCAGCATTTT; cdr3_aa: CASSPQGAQPQHF
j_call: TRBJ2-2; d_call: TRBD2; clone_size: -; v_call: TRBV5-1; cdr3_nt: TGCGCCAGCAGGGATAGCGGGGGTCCGAACACCGGGGAGCTGTTTTTT; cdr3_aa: CASRDSGGPNTGELFF
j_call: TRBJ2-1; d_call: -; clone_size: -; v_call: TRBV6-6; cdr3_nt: TGTGCCAGCAGCCCGTTAGCCTACAATGAGCAGTTCTTC; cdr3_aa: CASSPLAYNEQFF
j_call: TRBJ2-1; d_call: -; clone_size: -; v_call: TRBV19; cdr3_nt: TGTGCCAGTAGTGAGGGATCCCTTTCCCCCTACAATGAGCAGTTCTTC; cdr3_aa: CASSEGSLSPYNEQFF